This T cell receptor (beta chain) was captured by sequencing in a study of radiotherapy plus CTLA-4 blockade in lung cancer. Whole-study results and caveats: Reported findings show early blood T cell clone dynamics, with interferon-beta, best predicted response.

This clone has more than one count but fewer than ten. The antigen is undetermined. Deletions cut 4 bases from V and 6 bases from J, with 16 bases between. The germline V gene has CDR1 WNHNN and CDR2 SYGVQD (reference sequence). The CDR3 runs to 15 residues. Using immunoSEQ multiplex PCR, the repertoire was profiled, and TCRdb retains in-frame clones only, with some absent. Of 13,000 to 15,000 clones listed, about two thirds are singletons. This TCR was recovered from a human donor with non-small cell lung cancer whose response to radiotherapy plus ipilimumab could not be evaluated. The material was peripheral blood, obtained from a patient treated with radiotherapy plus ipilimumab. The chain recombines TRBV10-1 with TRBJ2-1; tentatively, D is TRBD1 (5 bases). The CDR3 loop reads CASSARAGHGNEQFF. Written as DNA, the CDR3 is TGCGCCAGCAGTGCCCGAGCCGGACATGGCAATGAGCAGTTCTTC.